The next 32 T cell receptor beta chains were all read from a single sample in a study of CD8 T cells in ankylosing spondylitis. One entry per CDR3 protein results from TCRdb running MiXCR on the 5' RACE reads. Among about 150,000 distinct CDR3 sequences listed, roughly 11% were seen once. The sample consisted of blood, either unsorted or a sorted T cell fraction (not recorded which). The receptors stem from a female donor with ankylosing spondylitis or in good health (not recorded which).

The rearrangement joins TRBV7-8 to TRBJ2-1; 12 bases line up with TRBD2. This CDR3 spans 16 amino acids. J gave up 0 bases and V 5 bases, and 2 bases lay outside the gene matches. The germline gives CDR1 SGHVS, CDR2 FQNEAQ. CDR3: CASSQTSGSSYNEQFF. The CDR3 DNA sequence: TGTGCCAGCAGCCAGACTAGCGGGAGCTCCTACAATGAGCAGTTCTTC.

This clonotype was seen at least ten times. CDR3 bases: TGCGCCAGCACCCCGGGGGTAGGCGCTGAAGCTTTCTTT. Protein: CASTPGVGAEAFF. This chain links TRBV5-1 with TRBJ1-1; D may be TRBD1 (5 bases). There are 13 residues in the CDR3. The germline V gene has CDR1 SGHRS and CDR2 YFSETQ. Trimming cost V 6 bases and J 6 bases, with 15 bases left between them.

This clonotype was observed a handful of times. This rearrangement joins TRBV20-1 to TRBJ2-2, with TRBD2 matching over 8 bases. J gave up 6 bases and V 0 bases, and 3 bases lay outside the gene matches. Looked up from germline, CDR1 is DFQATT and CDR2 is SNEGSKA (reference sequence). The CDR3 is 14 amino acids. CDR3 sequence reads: CSARDVAGSGELFF. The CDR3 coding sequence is TGCAGTGCTAGAGATGTAGCGGGATCCGGGGAGCTGTTTTTT.

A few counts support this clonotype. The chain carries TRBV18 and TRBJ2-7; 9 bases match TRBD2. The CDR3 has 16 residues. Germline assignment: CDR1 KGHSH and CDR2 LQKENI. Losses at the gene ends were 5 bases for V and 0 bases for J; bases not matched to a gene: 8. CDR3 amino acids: CASSTLSGGSSYEQYF. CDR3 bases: TGTGCCAGCTCAACACTTAGCGGGGGCAGCTCCTACGAGCAGTACTTC.

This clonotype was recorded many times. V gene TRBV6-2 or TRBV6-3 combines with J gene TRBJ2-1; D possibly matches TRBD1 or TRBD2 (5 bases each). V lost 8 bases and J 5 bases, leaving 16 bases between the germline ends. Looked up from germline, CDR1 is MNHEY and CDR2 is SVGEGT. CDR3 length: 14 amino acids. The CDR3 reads CASGGDSDNNEQFF. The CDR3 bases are TGTGCCAGCGGGGGAGACAGCGATAACAATGAGCAGTTCTTC.

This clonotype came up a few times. The CDR3 is CASSAGDGSSYNEQFF. The CDR3 DNA reads as TGCGCCAGCAGCGCGGGGGACGGAAGCTCCTACAATGAGCAGTTCTTC. This sequence joins TRBV5-1 and TRBJ2-1, with 7 bases matching TRBD2. The CDR3 length is 16 residues. The J segment lost 0 bases and the V segment lost 4 bases, leaving 7 bases of the junction unmatched. Germline lookup yields CDR1 SGHRS and CDR2 YFSETQ.

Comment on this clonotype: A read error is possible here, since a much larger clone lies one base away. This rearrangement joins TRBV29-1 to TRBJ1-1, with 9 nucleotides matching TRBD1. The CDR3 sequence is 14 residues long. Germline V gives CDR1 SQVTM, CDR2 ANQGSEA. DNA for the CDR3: TGCAGCGGTGAAACAGGGGGCGGGAACACTGAAGCTTTCTTT. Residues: CSGETGGGNTEAFF.

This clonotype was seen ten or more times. In nucleotides, the CDR3 is TGTGCCAGCACCAGGGACTCCCTCACAGATACGCAGTATTTT. Translated, it gives CASTRDSLTDTQYF. This chain joins TRBV12-3 or TRBV12-4 and TRBJ2-3; perhaps TRBD2 as D (6 bases). With 7 bases removed from V and 2 bases from J, the gap between germline ends came to 13 bases. The CDR3 consists of 14 residues.

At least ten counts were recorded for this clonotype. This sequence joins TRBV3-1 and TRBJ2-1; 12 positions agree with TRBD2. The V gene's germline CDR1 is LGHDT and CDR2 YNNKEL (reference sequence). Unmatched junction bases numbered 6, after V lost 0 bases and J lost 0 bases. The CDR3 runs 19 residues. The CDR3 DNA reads TGTGCCAGCAGCCAAGATATCCTAGCGGGGGGGAGCTCCTACAATGAGCAGTTCTTC. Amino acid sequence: CASSQDILAGGSSYNEQFF.

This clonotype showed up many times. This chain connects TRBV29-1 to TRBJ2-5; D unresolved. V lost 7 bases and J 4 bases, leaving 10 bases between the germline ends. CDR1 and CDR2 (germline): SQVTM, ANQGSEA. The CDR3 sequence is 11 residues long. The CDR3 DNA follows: TGCAGCGCCCCCGTAGCAGAGACCCAGTACTTC. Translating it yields CSAPVAETQYF.

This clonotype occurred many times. The chain's CDR3 is CASSGLLPTDTQYF. The CDR3 DNA is TGCGCCAGCTCGGGACTCCTTCCCACAGATACGCAGTATTTT. The genes are TRBV5-1 and TRBJ2-3; D is perhaps TRBD2 (6 bases). The CDR3 spans 14 residues. V lost 7 bases, J lost 2 bases, and 14 bases lay in between. Germline assignment: CDR1 SGHRS and CDR2 YFSETQ.

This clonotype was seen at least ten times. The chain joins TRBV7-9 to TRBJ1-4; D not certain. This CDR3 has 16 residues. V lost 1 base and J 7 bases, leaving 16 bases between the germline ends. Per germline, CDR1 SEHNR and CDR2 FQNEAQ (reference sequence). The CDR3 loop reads CASSLGIRVDSEKLFF. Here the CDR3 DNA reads TGTGCCAGCAGCTTAGGGATCCGGGTCGATAGTGAAAAACTGTTTTTT.

The CDR3 protein is CASSLRPYAGYEQYF. The DNA of the CDR3 is TGTGCCAGCAGTTTACGCCCCTACGCCGGCTACGAGCAGTACTTC. The chain links TRBV28 to TRBJ2-7; D uncertain. Trimming took 2 bases from V and 3 from J, leaving 14 bases between them. The CDR3 loop spans 15 amino acids. Germline V gene data show CDR1 as MDHEN and CDR2 as SYDVKM.

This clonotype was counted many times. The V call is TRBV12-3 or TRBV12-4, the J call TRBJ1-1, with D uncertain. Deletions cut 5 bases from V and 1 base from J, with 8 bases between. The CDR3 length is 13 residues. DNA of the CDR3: TGTGCCAGCAGTCTCCCGCAGAACACTGAAGCTTTCTTT. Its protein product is CASSLPQNTEAFF.

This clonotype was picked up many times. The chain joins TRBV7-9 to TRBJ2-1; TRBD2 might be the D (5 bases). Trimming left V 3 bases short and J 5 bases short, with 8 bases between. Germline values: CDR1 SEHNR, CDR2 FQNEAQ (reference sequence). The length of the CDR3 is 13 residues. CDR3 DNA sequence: TGTGCCAGCAGCTTTACCGGGAACAATGAGCAGTTCTTC. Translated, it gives CASSFTGNNEQFF.

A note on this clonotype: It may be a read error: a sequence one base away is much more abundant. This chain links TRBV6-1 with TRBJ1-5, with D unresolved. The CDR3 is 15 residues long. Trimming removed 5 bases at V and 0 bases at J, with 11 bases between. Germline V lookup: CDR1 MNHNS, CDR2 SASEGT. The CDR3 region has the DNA TGTGCCAGCAGTCCCACAAGGGATAGCAATCAGCCCCAGCATTTT. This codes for CASSPTRDSNQPQHF.

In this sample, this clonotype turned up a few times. As DNA, the CDR3 is TGCGCCAGCAGCTTCGACCCGGGGGGCGGCTACACCTTC. This sequence encodes CASSFDPGGGYTF. This sequence joins TRBV5-1 and TRBJ1-2, with TRBD1 as a possible D gene (6 bases). Trimming stripped 2 bases from V and 8 bases from J, with 13 bases between. The germline gives CDR1 SGHRS, CDR2 YFSETQ. The CDR3 runs to 13 residues.

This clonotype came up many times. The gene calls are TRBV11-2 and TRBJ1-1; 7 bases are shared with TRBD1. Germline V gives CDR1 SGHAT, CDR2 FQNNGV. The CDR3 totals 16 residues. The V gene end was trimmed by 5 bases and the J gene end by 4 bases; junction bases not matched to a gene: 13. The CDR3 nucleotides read TGTGCCAGCAGCATACCCTTTACAGGGGCGCGCACTGAAGCTTTCTTT. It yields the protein CASSIPFTGARTEAFF.

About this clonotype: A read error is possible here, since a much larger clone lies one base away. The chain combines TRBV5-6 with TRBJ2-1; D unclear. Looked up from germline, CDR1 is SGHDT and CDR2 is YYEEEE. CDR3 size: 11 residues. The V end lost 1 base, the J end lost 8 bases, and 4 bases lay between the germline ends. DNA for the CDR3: TGTGCCAGCAGCTTGTGGGATGAGCAGTTCTTC. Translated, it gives CASSLWDEQFF.

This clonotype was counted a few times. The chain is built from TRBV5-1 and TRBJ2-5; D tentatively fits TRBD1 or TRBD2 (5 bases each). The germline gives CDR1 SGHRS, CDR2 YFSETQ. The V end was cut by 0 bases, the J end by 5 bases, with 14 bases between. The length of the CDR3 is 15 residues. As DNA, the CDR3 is TGCGCCAGCAGCTTGGGAGAGGGGACGGCCGAGACCCAGTACTTC. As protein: CASSLGEGTAETQYF.

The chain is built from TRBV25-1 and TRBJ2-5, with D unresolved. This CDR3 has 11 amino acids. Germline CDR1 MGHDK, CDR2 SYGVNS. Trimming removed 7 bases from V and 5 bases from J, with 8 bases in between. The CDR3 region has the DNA TGTGCCAGCAAGATTGGGGAGACCCAGTACTTC. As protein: CASKIGETQYF.

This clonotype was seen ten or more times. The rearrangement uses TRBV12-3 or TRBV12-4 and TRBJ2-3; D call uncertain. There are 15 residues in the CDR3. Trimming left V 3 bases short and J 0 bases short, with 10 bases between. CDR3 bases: TGTGCCAGCAGTTTGACATCCGCTAGCACAGATACGCAGTATTTT. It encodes CASSLTSASTDTQYF.

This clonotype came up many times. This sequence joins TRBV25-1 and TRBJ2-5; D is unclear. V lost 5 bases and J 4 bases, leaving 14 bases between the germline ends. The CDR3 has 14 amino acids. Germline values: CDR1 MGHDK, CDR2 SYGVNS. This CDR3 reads CASSSSTGLETQYF. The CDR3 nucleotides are TGTGCCAGCAGTTCCTCGACCGGTTTAGAGACCCAGTACTTC.

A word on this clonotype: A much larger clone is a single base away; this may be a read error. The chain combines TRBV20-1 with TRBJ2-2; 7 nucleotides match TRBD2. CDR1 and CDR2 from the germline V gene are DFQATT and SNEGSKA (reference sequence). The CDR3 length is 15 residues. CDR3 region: CSARRRGVNTGEPFF. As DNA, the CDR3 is TGCAGTGCTCGAAGACGGGGGGTAAACACCGGGGAGCCGTTTTTT.

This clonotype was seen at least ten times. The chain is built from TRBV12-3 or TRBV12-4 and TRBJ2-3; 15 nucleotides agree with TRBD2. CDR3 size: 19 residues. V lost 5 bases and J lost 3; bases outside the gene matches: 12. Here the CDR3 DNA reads TGTGCCAGCAGTCCATCAGGACTAGCGGGGGGGCCTGGTACAGATACGCAGTATTTT. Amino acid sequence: CASSPSGLAGGPGTDTQYF.

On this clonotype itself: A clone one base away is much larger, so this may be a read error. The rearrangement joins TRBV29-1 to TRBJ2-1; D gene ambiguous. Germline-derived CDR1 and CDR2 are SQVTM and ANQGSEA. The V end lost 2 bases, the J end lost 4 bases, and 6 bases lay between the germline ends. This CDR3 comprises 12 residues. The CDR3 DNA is TGCAGCGTTGAAAGTTTGTACAATGAGCAGTTCTTC. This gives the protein CSVESLYNEQFF.

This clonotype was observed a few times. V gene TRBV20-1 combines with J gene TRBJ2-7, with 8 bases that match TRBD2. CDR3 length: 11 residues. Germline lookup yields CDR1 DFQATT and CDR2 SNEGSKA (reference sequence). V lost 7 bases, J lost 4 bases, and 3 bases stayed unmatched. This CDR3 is CSVGTSYEQYF. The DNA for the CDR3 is TGCAGTGTTGGGACTAGTTACGAGCAGTACTTC.

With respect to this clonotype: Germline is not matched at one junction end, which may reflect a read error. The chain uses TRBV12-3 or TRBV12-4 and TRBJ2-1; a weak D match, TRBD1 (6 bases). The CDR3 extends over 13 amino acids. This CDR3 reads CASSFRDTDEQSF. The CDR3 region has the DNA TGTGCCAGCAGTTTTCGGGACACGGATGAGCAGTCCTTC.

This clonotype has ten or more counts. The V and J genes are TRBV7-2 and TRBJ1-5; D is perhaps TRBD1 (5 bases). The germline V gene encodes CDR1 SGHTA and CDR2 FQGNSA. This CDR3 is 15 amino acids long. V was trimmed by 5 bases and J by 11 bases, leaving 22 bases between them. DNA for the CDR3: TGTGCCAGCAGCCTTGTGGGGGGTCCGACGGTAGCCCAGCATTTT. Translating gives CASSLVGGPTVAQHF.

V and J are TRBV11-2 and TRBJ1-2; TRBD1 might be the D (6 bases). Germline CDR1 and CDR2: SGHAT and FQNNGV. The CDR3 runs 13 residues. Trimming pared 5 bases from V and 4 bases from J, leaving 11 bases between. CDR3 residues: CASSHRAGYGYTF. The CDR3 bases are TGTGCCAGCAGCCACAGGGCTGGCTATGGCTACACCTTC. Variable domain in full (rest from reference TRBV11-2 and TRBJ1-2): EAGVAQSPRYKIIEKRQSVAFWCNPISGHATLYWYQQILGQGPKLLIQFQNNGVVDDSQLPKDRFSAERLKGVDSTLKIQPAKLEDSAVYLCASSHRAGYGYTFGSGTRLTVV.

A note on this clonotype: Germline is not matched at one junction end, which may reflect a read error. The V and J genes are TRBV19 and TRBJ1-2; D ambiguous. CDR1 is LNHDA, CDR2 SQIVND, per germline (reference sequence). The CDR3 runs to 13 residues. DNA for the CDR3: TGTGCCAGTAGACCCACGGCGGACTATGGCCACACCTTC. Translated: CASRPTADYGHTF.

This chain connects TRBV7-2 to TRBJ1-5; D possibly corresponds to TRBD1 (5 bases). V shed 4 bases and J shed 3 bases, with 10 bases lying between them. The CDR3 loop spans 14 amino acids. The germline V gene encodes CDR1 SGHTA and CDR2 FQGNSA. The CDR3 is CASSSGRSNQPQHF. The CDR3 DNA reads TGTGCCAGCAGCTCGGGACGTTCCAATCAGCCCCAGCATTTT.